Listed below are T cell receptor beta chains from one sample, sequenced in a study of identical twins. TCRdb re-analysed the 5' RACE reads in MiXCR, keeping a single row per CDR3 protein. The sample lists around 100,000 distinct CDR3 sequences, about 6.1% seen once, with 12% in the top ten. What was sequenced was memory T cells sorted from blood. These receptor sequences come from a woman between 50 and 59 years old in good health. CDR3s include the opening cysteine and the closing phenylalanine or tryptophan.

CDR3: CASSAWLRNTEAFF
V: TRBV7-2
J: TRBJ1-1

CDR3: CSVVKQGNSGNTIYF
V: TRBV29-1
J: TRBJ1-3

CDR3: CASSLDGGSTRGEQFF
V: TRBV7-9
J: TRBJ2-1

CDR3: CASSNDRGRFSGELFF
V: TRBV2
J: TRBJ2-2

CDR3: CASSLRRVFTDTQYF
V: TRBV5-1
J: TRBJ2-3

CDR3: CASSVGDFTGELFF
V: TRBV18
J: TRBJ2-2

CDR3: CASSLVWSVGYNEQFF
V: TRBV7-2
J: TRBJ2-1

CDR3: CASSFPMGTDTQYF
V: TRBV7-2
J: TRBJ2-3

CDR3: CSVEGTSYEQYF
V: TRBV29-1
J: TRBJ2-7

CDR3: CASSPDHLVEVETQYF
V: TRBV18
J: TRBJ2-5

CDR3: CSVLVTGNTIYF
V: TRBV29-1
J: TRBJ1-3

CDR3: CASSLAGPYTDTQYF
V: TRBV6-5
J: TRBJ2-3

CDR3: CATSRDSVVLGDTQYF
V: TRBV15
J: TRBJ2-3

CDR3: CASSLGPRAFF
V: TRBV7-2
J: TRBJ1-1

CDR3: CASSLGGQQGNNSPLHF
V: TRBV7-9
J: TRBJ1-6

CDR3: CAGSFGANVLTF
V: TRBV30
J: TRBJ2-6

CDR3: CASTLQGVNTEAFF
V: TRBV12-3/TRBV12-4
J: TRBJ1-1

CDR3: CASTYTGSVGETQYF
V: TRBV19
J: TRBJ2-5

CDR3: CASSRDTGELFF
V: TRBV2
J: TRBJ2-2

CDR3: CASRRDRGPGEQFF
V: TRBV2
J: TRBJ2-1

CDR3: CSARAMYGQGSTDTQYF
V: TRBV20-1
J: TRBJ2-3

CDR3: CSVEEDRSGNTIYF
V: TRBV29-1
J: TRBJ1-3

CDR3: CSASQGGQPQHF
V: TRBV20-1
J: TRBJ1-5

CDR3: CASSLGGRGRAFWETQYF
V: TRBV3-1
J: TRBJ2-5

CDR3: CASSLNPTVPFGFF
V: TRBV6-6
J: TRBJ2-1

CDR3: CASTGLGQYNEQFF
V: TRBV19
J: TRBJ2-1

CDR3: CASSRTGTGLAFF
V: TRBV7-8
J: TRBJ1-1

CDR3: CASSEGQHYGYTF
V: TRBV7-9
J: TRBJ1-2

CDR3: CSASSLASSTDTQYF
V: TRBV20-1
J: TRBJ2-3

CDR3: CASSFPEGGRSDTEAFF
V: TRBV11-2
J: TRBJ1-1

CDR3: CASSRTGAPLHF
V: TRBV6-5
J: TRBJ1-6

CDR3: CSASPQTLDTQYF
V: TRBV20-1
J: TRBJ2-3

CDR3: CASSASSGSFAEQFF
V: TRBV12-3/TRBV12-4
J: TRBJ2-1

CDR3: CATAPRAGGPDTQYF
V: TRBV10-3
J: TRBJ2-3

CDR3: CASSPVIRGGRGDTQYF
V: TRBV5-1
J: TRBJ2-3

CDR3: CSARVGGMNTEAFF
V: TRBV20-1
J: TRBJ1-1

CDR3: CSARNGNQPQHF
V: TRBV20-1
J: TRBJ1-5

CDR3: CASSPGLAGVSEQYF
V: TRBV5-1
J: TRBJ2-7

CDR3: CASRGDTDTQYF
V: TRBV6-5
J: TRBJ2-3

CDR3: CATSRGLQGNEQFF
V: TRBV15
J: TRBJ2-1

CDR3: CASSSQGHPQPQHF
V: TRBV6-6
J: TRBJ1-5

CDR3: CSARATQGGAFF
V: TRBV20-1
J: TRBJ1-1

CDR3: CSARAGPVNTEAFF
V: TRBV20-1
J: TRBJ1-1

CDR3: CATSSGTQETQYF
V: TRBV4-2
J: TRBJ2-5

CDR3: CASSQAGTGVSYEQYF
V: TRBV12-3/TRBV12-4
J: TRBJ2-7

CDR3: CASSEAAAAKTQYF
V: TRBV2
J: TRBJ2-5

CDR3: CASSLDRGQGIVEQYF
V: TRBV5-5
J: TRBJ2-7

CDR3: CASSGHKDKETQYF
V: TRBV11-2
J: TRBJ2-5

CDR3: CASSLGDTYYQETQYF
V: TRBV11-2
J: TRBJ2-5

CDR3: CASSRTTQSRASGELFF
V: TRBV5-1
J: TRBJ2-2

CDR3: CSARTLGSFTDTQYF
V: TRBV20-1
J: TRBJ2-3

CDR3: CASSQYYRRRADEQFF
V: TRBV3-1
J: TRBJ2-1

CDR3: CASRGVTNEQFF
V: TRBV4-1
J: TRBJ2-1

CDR3: CASSRGGQGLNYGYTF
V: TRBV12-3/TRBV12-4
J: TRBJ1-2

CDR3: CASIRTRTDTQYF
V: TRBV2
J: TRBJ2-3

CDR3: CASSPSSVRNEQYF
V: TRBV9
J: TRBJ2-7

CDR3: CASSSQRDRGYQPQHF
V: TRBV5-5
J: TRBJ1-5